Listed below are T cell receptor beta chains from one sample, sequenced in a study of OX40 agonist ivuxolimab in advanced cancers. The method was immunoSEQ multiplex PCR; TCRdb's version includes in-frame clones alone and lacks a portion of them. The sample lists more than 60,000 clones; roughly 90% were seen once. Sequenced here: CD4+ or CD8+ T cells sorted from blood, sampled in a trial of the OX40 agonist ivuxolimab. Receptors were obtained from an adult with an advanced solid tumor such as melanoma, head and neck, liver or kidney cancer. CDR3s include the opening cysteine and the closing phenylalanine or tryptophan. A D gene is named only where the DNA matches it firmly. A row's size may be missing; if present it is once, few, many or a size class.

clone_size: NA; v_call: TRBV5-1; j_call: TRBJ2-5; d_call: TRBD2; cdr3_nt: TGCGCCAGCAGCCGGGGGGTAGCGGGGACGACCCAAGAGACCCAGTACTTC; cdr3_aa: CASSRGVAGTTQETQYF
clone_size: NA; v_call: TRBV10-1; j_call: TRBJ2-1; d_call: TRBD1; cdr3_nt: TGCGCCAGCAGTGAGTCAGGGGCAGGGGGCTCCTACAATGAGCAGTTCTTC; cdr3_aa: CASSESGAGGSYNEQFF
clone_size: NA; v_call: TRBV4-3; j_call: TRBJ2-2; d_call: TRBD2; cdr3_nt: TGCGCCAGCAGCCCTTATAGCGGGGGATGGACCGGGGAGCTGTTTTTT; cdr3_aa: CASSPYSGGWTGELFF
clone_size: once; v_call: TRBV9; j_call: TRBJ1-1; d_call: TRBD1; cdr3_nt: TGTGCCAGCAGCGCGGGACAGGGCTCGAACACTGAAGCTTTCTTT; cdr3_aa: CASSAGQGSNTEAFF
clone_size: NA; v_call: TRBV6-1; j_call: TRBJ1-4; d_call: TRBD1; cdr3_nt: TGTGCCAGCAGTCAAGGAAAACAGGGGGCAAGGGAAAAACTGTTTTTT; cdr3_aa: CASSQGKQGAREKLFF
clone_size: NA; v_call: TRBV6-1; j_call: TRBJ2-3; d_call: NA; cdr3_nt: TGTGCCAGCAGTGAAGCGGGGGGGCATCAAGCGCAGTATTTT; cdr3_aa: CASSEAGGHQAQYF
clone_size: NA; v_call: TRBV18; j_call: TRBJ2-7; d_call: NA; cdr3_nt: TGTGCCAGCTCACCATCGGGAAGGTCCGAGCAGTACTTC; cdr3_aa: CASSPSGRSEQYF
clone_size: few; v_call: TRBV28; j_call: TRBJ2-3; d_call: TRBD2; cdr3_nt: TGTGCCAGCAGTACAGCTATCGGCCTAGCGGACACAGATACGCAGTATTTT; cdr3_aa: CASSTAIGLADTDTQYF
clone_size: NA; v_call: TRBV18; j_call: TRBJ1-1; d_call: NA; cdr3_nt: TGTGCCAGCTCACCGTTACTGGTCGACGGCAGGGGAAACACTGAAGCTTTCTTT; cdr3_aa: CASSPLLVDGRGNTEAFF
clone_size: NA; v_call: TRBV14; j_call: TRBJ2-1; d_call: NA; cdr3_nt: TGTGCCAGCAGCCATAGGACTGTATCCTACAATGAGCAGTTCTTC; cdr3_aa: CASSHRTVSYNEQFF
clone_size: NA; v_call: TRBV27; j_call: TRBJ1-1; d_call: NA; cdr3_nt: TGTGCCAGCAGTTTCAACGAGAACACTGAAGCTTTCTTT; cdr3_aa: CASSFNENTEAFF
clone_size: NA; v_call: TRBV5-4; j_call: TRBJ1-4; d_call: TRBD1; cdr3_nt: TGTGCCAGCAGCCCCTCCGGGACAGAAGGTGAAAAACTGTTTTTT; cdr3_aa: CASSPSGTEGEKLFF
clone_size: NA; v_call: TRBV28; j_call: TRBJ2-7; d_call: NA; cdr3_nt: TGTGCCAGCAGCTCATATCTTGACAGTCCGTCTTTCTCCTACGAGCAGTACTTC; cdr3_aa: CASSSYLDSPSFSYEQYF
clone_size: NA; v_call: TRBV10-1; j_call: TRBJ2-7; d_call: TRBD2; cdr3_nt: TGCGCCAGCAGTGGCGGCGGGGGGGCCTACGAGCAGTACTTC; cdr3_aa: CASSGGGGAYEQYF
clone_size: NA; v_call: TRBV4-3; j_call: TRBJ2-7; d_call: TRBD2; cdr3_nt: TGCGCCAGCAGCCAGGCTAGCGGGAGCTACGAGCAGTACTTC; cdr3_aa: CASSQASGSYEQYF
clone_size: NA; v_call: TRBV7-2; j_call: TRBJ1-2; d_call: NA; cdr3_nt: TGTGCCAGCAGCTTAAACAGGGAAACTGGCTACACCTTC; cdr3_aa: CASSLNRETGYTF
clone_size: NA; v_call: TRBV6-7; j_call: TRBJ2-2; d_call: NA; cdr3_nt: TGTGCCAGCAGCCCACTTCCCGGGAGAGTCGGCGGGGAGCTGTTTTTT; cdr3_aa: CASSPLPGRVGGELFF
clone_size: NA; v_call: TRBV5-8; j_call: TRBJ2-7; d_call: NA; cdr3_nt: TGTGCCAGCAGCTCCTGGGAGGTCTACGAGCAGTACTTC; cdr3_aa: CASSSWEVYEQYF
clone_size: NA; v_call: TRBV5-6; j_call: TRBJ2-5; d_call: NA; cdr3_nt: TGTGCCAGCGCCATTCGTGTGGAGGAGACCCAGTACTTC; cdr3_aa: CASAIRVEETQYF
clone_size: NA; v_call: TRBV6-1; j_call: TRBJ2-3; d_call: NA; cdr3_nt: TGTGCCAGCAGTAAGAGCACAGATACGCAGTATTTT; cdr3_aa: CASSKSTDTQYF
clone_size: NA; v_call: TRBV18; j_call: TRBJ2-3; d_call: NA; cdr3_nt: TGTGCCAGCTCACCAGTTCCAGATACGCAGTATTTT; cdr3_aa: CASSPVPDTQYF
clone_size: NA; v_call: TRBV5-1; j_call: TRBJ2-3; d_call: TRBD2; cdr3_nt: TGCGCCAGCAGCTTGAGCGGGGGGGCAGATACGCAGTATTTT; cdr3_aa: CASSLSGGADTQYF
clone_size: NA; v_call: TRBV27; j_call: TRBJ2-5; d_call: NA; cdr3_nt: TGTGCCAGCAGTTCACGGGGCCCACAAGAGACCCAGTACTTC; cdr3_aa: CASSSRGPQETQYF
clone_size: NA; v_call: TRBV2; j_call: TRBJ1-1; d_call: NA; cdr3_nt: TGTGCCAGCATCCGGGACATGAACACTGAAGCTTTCTTT; cdr3_aa: CASIRDMNTEAFF
clone_size: NA; v_call: TRBV2; j_call: TRBJ1-4; d_call: NA; cdr3_nt: TGTGCCAGCAGTGAAGCAGGTCCAGGCCGGGGAACAACTAATGAAAAACTGTTTTTT; cdr3_aa: CASSEAGPGRGTTNEKLFF
clone_size: NA; v_call: TRBV19; j_call: TRBJ2-6; d_call: NA; cdr3_nt: TGTGCCAGTACCAAACCAGGGGACTCTGGGGCCAACGTCCTGACTTTC; cdr3_aa: CASTKPGDSGANVLTF
clone_size: NA; v_call: TRBV4-1; j_call: TRBJ2-3; d_call: NA; cdr3_nt: TGCGCCAGCAGCCACCTCTTGGGGCAACCAGATACGCAGTATTTT; cdr3_aa: CASSHLLGQPDTQYF
clone_size: NA; v_call: TRBV5-6; j_call: TRBJ2-5; d_call: NA; cdr3_nt: TGTGCCAGCAGCTTGATTGGCAGCCAAGAGACCCAGTACTTC; cdr3_aa: CASSLIGSQETQYF
clone_size: NA; v_call: TRBV10-3; j_call: TRBJ2-7; d_call: TRBD2; cdr3_nt: TGTGCCATCAGTGAGTCTGGGGGGGGCTACGAGCAGTACTTC; cdr3_aa: CAISESGGGYEQYF
clone_size: NA; v_call: TRBV18; j_call: TRBJ1-4; d_call: TRBD1; cdr3_nt: TGTGCCAGCGGGACAGGGGTTACTAATGAAAAACTGTTTTTT; cdr3_aa: CASGTGVTNEKLFF
clone_size: once; v_call: TRBV13; j_call: TRBJ2-7; d_call: TRBD2; cdr3_nt: TGTGCCAGCAGCCAACTAGCGGGAGGGCCTGACGAGCAGTACTTC; cdr3_aa: CASSQLAGGPDEQYF
clone_size: NA; v_call: TRBV5-4; j_call: TRBJ2-1; d_call: TRBD2; cdr3_nt: TGTGCCAGCAGCCACGGGGAACTAGCGGGGAAGGAGCAGTTCTTC; cdr3_aa: CASSHGELAGKEQFF
clone_size: NA; v_call: TRBV11-2; j_call: TRBJ2-5; d_call: NA; cdr3_nt: TGTGCCAGCAGCTTAGGTCTGGGGAACCAAGAGACCCAGTACTTC; cdr3_aa: CASSLGLGNQETQYF
clone_size: NA; v_call: TRBV19; j_call: TRBJ1-4; d_call: NA; cdr3_nt: TGTGCCACCTCAGAGAGCGAAAAACTGTTTTTT; cdr3_aa: CATSESEKLFF
clone_size: NA; v_call: TRBV6-5; j_call: TRBJ1-4; d_call: NA; cdr3_nt: TGTGCCAGCAGAGGACCCTCACCGTATGAAAAACTGTTTTTT; cdr3_aa: CASRGPSPYEKLFF
clone_size: few; v_call: TRBV20-1; j_call: TRBJ1-1; d_call: NA; cdr3_nt: TGCAGTGCTAGTGCCCCGGCTGAAGCTTTCTTT; cdr3_aa: CSASAPAEAFF
clone_size: NA; v_call: TRBV10-3; j_call: TRBJ2-1; d_call: NA; cdr3_nt: TGTGCCATCAGTGAGATGGGAGCAGGGGTGTACAATGAGCAGTTCTTC; cdr3_aa: CAISEMGAGVYNEQFF
clone_size: NA; v_call: TRBV5-1; j_call: TRBJ1-2; d_call: NA; cdr3_nt: TGCGCCAGCAGCTTGGATCCGGGGGGCCTTTATGGCTACACCTTC; cdr3_aa: CASSLDPGGLYGYTF
clone_size: once; v_call: TRBV9; j_call: TRBJ2-7; d_call: TRBD1; cdr3_nt: TGTGCCAGCAGCGCAACGTATGGGGGGGACAGGGACTACGAGCAGTACTTC; cdr3_aa: CASSATYGGDRDYEQYF
clone_size: few; v_call: TRBV14; j_call: TRBJ2-3; d_call: NA; cdr3_nt: TGTGCCAGCAGCTCTGGGGGTGGAGACACAGATACGCAGTATTTT; cdr3_aa: CASSSGGGDTDTQYF
clone_size: NA; v_call: TRBV4-1; j_call: TRBJ2-7; d_call: TRBD2; cdr3_nt: TGCGCCAGCAGTCAAATACTAGCGGGGGGCCACTCCTACGAGCAGTACTTC; cdr3_aa: CASSQILAGGHSYEQYF
clone_size: NA; v_call: TRBV15; j_call: TRBJ2-5; d_call: NA; cdr3_nt: TGTGCCACCAGCAGAGACCGGGGAAAGACCCAGTACTTC; cdr3_aa: CATSRDRGKTQYF
clone_size: NA; v_call: TRBV28; j_call: TRBJ1-1; d_call: TRBD1; cdr3_nt: TGTGCCAGCAGGACAGCAGGGGGGAACACTGAAGCTTTCTTT; cdr3_aa: CASRTAGGNTEAFF
clone_size: NA; v_call: TRBV5-8; j_call: TRBJ2-1; d_call: TRBD2; cdr3_nt: TGTGCCAGCAGCTTGGATAGCGGGAGTTACAATGAGCAGTTCTTC; cdr3_aa: CASSLDSGSYNEQFF
clone_size: NA; v_call: TRBV21-1; j_call: TRBJ1-6; d_call: NA; cdr3_nt: TGTGCCAGCAGGAGCAAGGCTTCGGTGTTTGTACAGGGGGCGAATTCACCCCTCCACTTT; cdr3_aa: CASRSKASVFVQGANSPLHF
clone_size: NA; v_call: TRBV6-1; j_call: TRBJ1-6; d_call: NA; cdr3_nt: TGTGCCAGCAGTGAAGCCGGTAATTCACCCCTCCACTTT; cdr3_aa: CASSEAGNSPLHF
clone_size: few; v_call: TRBV5-1; j_call: TRBJ1-1; d_call: NA; cdr3_nt: TGCGCCAGCAGCGCGGGAGCCTCTACGAACACTGAAGCTTTCTTT; cdr3_aa: CASSAGASTNTEAFF
clone_size: NA; v_call: TRBV9; j_call: TRBJ2-7; d_call: NA; cdr3_nt: TGTGCCAGCAGCGTAGGAAGCGGAGGGTACGAGCAGTACTTC; cdr3_aa: CASSVGSGGYEQYF
clone_size: NA; v_call: TRBV5-1; j_call: TRBJ2-1; d_call: TRBD2; cdr3_nt: TGCGCCAGCAGCCCGATAGCGGGGGGGCCAGTGCGTAGTGAGCAGTTCTTC; cdr3_aa: CASSPIAGGPVRSEQFF
clone_size: NA; v_call: TRBV5-4; j_call: TRBJ1-2; d_call: TRBD1; cdr3_nt: TGTGCCAGCAGCTTGACAGGGGGCAGTGGCTACACCTTC; cdr3_aa: CASSLTGGSGYTF
clone_size: NA; v_call: TRBV28; j_call: TRBJ2-3; d_call: NA; cdr3_nt: TGTGCCAGCAGTCCCCGGGGCGCGACCACAGATACGCAGTATTTT; cdr3_aa: CASSPRGATTDTQYF